The TCR beta chain described here comes from a study of blood T cell repertoires in COVID-19. The wider study: Both acute and convalescent COVID-19 samples were obtained from the United States, Italy and Spain.

Using immunoSEQ multiplex PCR, the repertoire was profiled, and TCRdb retains in-frame clones only, with some absent. The table records 200,000 to 300,000 clones, around 89% of them present only once. In terms of age and location, participants ranged from roughly 18 to 90 years and lived in under 30 US areas. Cohorts were based on clinical histories the participants reported. Either two negative PCRs, clearance, or symptom resolution qualified Cohort 3 donors as recovered. The V end was cut by 1 base, the J end by 2 bases, with 11 bases between. Germline CDR1 LGHNA, CDR2 YSLEER. The CDR3 length is 15 residues.

This TCR was sampled from a woman in her 30s who had recovered from COVID-19. The V gene is TRBV4-3, the J gene TRBJ2-5; D might be TRBD1 (6 bases). Sample: PBMCs or T cells enriched from blood (not recorded which). This CDR3 reads CASSQAHGQQETQYF. The CDR3 DNA sequence: TGCGCCAGCAGCCAAGCTCATGGACAGCAAGAGACCCAGTACTTC.